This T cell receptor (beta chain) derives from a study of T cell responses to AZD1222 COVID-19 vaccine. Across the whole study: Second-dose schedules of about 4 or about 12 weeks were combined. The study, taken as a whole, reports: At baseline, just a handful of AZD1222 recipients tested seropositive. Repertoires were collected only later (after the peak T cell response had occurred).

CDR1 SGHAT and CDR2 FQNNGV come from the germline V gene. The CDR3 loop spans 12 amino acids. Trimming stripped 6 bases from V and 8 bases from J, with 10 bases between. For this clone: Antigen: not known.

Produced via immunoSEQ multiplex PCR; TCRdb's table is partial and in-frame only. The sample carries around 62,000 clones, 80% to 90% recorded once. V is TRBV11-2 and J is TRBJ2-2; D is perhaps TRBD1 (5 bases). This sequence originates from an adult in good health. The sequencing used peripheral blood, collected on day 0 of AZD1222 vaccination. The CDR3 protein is CASSSQGGELFF. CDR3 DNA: TGTGCCAGCAGTTCTCAGGGAGGGGAGCTGTTTTTT. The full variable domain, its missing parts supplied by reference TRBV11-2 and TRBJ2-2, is EAGVAQSPRYKIIEKRQSVAFWCNPISGHATLYWYQQILGQGPKLLIQFQNNGVVDDSQLPKDRFSAERLKGVDSTLKIQPAKLEDSAVYLCASSSQGGELFFGEGSRLTVL.